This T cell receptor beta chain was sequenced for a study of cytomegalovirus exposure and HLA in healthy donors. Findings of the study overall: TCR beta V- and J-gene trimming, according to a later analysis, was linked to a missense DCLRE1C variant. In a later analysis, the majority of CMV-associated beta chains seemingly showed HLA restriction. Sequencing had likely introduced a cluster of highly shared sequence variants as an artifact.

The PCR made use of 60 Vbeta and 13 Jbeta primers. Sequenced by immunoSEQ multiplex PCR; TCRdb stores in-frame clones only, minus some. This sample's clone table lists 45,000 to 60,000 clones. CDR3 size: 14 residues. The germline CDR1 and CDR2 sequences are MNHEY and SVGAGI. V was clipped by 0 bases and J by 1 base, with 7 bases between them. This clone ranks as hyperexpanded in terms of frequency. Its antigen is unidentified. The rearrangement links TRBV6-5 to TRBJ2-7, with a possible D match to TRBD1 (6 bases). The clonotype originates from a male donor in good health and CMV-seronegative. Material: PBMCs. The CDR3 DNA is TGTGCCAGCAGTTACTCGCAGGGGTCCTACGAGCAGTACTTC. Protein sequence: CASSYSQGSYEQYF.